The present T cell receptor beta chain was sequenced within a study of T cells in Graves' hyperthyroidism and ophthalmopathy. This CDR3 has 15 amino acids. Germline V gene lookup returns CDR1 MNHNS and CDR2 SASEGT. Trimming stripped 8 bases from V and 1 base from J, with 14 bases between. Authors of the study amplified TCR beta CDR3 regions from RNA transcripts. The HTBI primer set was used in a first-round RT-PCR of the TCR CDR3. TCRdb recomputed calls from the multiplex PCR reads with MiXCR, one row per CDR3 protein. The data contain nearly 600,000 distinct CDR3 sequences, 14% of them singletons. The table lists this clonotype with a count of one.

Sequenced: blood. The rearrangement links TRBV6-1 to TRBJ2-2; the D gene could be TRBD1 or TRBD2 (6 bases each). This clonotype was obtained from a young woman with Graves' ophthalmopathy. The CDR3: CASQRGDQNTGELFF. CDR3 nucleotide sequence: TGTGCCAGCCAAAGGGGGGACCAGAACACCGGGGAGCTGTTTTTT.